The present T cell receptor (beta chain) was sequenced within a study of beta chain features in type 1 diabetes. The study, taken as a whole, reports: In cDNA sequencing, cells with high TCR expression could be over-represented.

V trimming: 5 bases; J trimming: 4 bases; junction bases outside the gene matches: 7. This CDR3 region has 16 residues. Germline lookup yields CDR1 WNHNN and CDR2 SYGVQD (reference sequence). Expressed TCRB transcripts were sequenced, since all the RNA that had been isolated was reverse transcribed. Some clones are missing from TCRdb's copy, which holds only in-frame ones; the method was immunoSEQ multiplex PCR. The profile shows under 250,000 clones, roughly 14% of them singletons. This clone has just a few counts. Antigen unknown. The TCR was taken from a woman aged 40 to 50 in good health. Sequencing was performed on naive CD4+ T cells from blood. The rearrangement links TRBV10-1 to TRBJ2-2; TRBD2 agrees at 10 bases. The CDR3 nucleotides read TGCGCCAGCAGTCAACCGGGACTAGCGTCCACCGGGGAGCTGTTTTTT. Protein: CASSQPGLASTGELFF.